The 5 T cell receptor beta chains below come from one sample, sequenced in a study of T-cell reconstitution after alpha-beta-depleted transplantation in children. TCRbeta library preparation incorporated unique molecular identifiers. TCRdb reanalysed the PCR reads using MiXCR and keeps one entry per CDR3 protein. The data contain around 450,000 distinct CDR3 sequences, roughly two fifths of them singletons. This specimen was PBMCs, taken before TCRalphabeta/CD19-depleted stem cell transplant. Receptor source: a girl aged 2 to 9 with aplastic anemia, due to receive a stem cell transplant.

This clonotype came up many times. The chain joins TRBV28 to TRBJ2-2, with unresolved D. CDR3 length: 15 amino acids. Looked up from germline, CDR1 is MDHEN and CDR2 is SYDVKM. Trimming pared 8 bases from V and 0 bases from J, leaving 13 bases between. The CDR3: CASAQTITNTGELFF. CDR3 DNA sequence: TGTGCCAGCGCCCAGACAATAACGAACACCGGGGAGCTGTTTTTT.

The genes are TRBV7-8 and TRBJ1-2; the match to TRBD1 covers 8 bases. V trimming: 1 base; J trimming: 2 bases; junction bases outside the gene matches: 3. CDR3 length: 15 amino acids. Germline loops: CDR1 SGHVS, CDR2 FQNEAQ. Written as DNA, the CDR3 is TGTGCCAGCAGCTTAGGCCGACAGGGGAACTATGGCTACACCTTC. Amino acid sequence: CASSLGRQGNYGYTF.

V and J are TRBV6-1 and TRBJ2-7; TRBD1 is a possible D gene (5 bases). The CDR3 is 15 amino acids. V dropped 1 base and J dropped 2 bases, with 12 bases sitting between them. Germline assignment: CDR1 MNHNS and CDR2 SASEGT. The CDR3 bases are TGTGCCAGCAGTGAAGGGACAATGGTAACCTACGAGCAGTACTTC. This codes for CASSEGTMVTYEQYF.

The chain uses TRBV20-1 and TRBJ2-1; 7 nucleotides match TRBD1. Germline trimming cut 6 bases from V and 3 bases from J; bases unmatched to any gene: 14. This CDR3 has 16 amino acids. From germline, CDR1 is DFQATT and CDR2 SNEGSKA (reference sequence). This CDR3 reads CSARRAGGGDYNEQFF. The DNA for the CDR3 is TGCAGTGCCCGACGGGCAGGGGGTGGTGACTACAATGAGCAGTTCTTC.

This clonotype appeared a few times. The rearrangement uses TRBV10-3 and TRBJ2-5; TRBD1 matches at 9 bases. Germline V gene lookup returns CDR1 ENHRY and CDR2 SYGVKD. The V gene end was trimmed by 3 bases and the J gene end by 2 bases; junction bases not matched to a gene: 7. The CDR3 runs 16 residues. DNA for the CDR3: TGTGCCATCAGTGAACGGGACAGGGACGTTCAAGAGACCCAGTACTTC. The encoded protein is CAISERDRDVQETQYF.